This is a list of T cell receptor beta chains from one sample in a study of persistence of HIV-infected CD4 T cells. For these receptors, no antigen is known. The protocol was immunoSEQ multiplex PCR, while the TCRdb copy is restricted to in-frame clones and leaves out a portion. Of 25,000 to 35,000 clones in the sample, 75% to 85% are singletons; the top ten hold 0.8% to 0.9%. The source material was CD4+ T cells sorted from PBMCs after approximately 20-hour stimulation, sampled from a patient who received antiretroviral therapy. These receptors came from an adult man with HIV who was CMV-seropositive. Each CDR3 is given with its conserved first and last residue. Only some rows state a clone size, as once, few, many or a class for expanded clones.

J gene | V gene | clone size | CDR3 protein
TRBJ2-3 | TRBV5-4 | - | CASSFGRTGNTDTQYF
TRBJ2-5 | TRBV5-4 | once | CASSLDQGRQETQYF
TRBJ1-2 | TRBV4-3 | - | CASSQDGTLGGYTF
TRBJ2-7 | TRBV27 | - | CASSPGIEQYF
TRBJ2-7 | TRBV3-1/TRBV3-2 | - | CASSLSSGGVSSYEQYF
TRBJ1-3 | TRBV5-1 | - | CASSPDQGTLNTIYF
TRBJ2-2 | TRBV5-4 | once | CASSLASTFTGELFF
TRBJ2-7 | TRBV6-5 | - | CASRLTTGSYEQYF
TRBJ1-4 | TRBV5-4 | few | CASSLGGVREKLFF
TRBJ2-1 | TRBV7-9 | - | CASSLVTAGEFF
TRBJ1-1 | TRBV9 | - | CASSVAGQNTEAFF
TRBJ2-7 | TRBV30 | - | CAWRGWRGPGDGESTSYEQYF
TRBJ1-5 | TRBV19 | few | CASTTNVGVGNQPQHF
TRBJ1-6 | TRBV28 | - | CASSLPDRVNSPLHF
TRBJ1-2 | TRBV4-3 | few | CASSQDPGLDYGYTF
TRBJ2-7 | TRBV12-3/TRBV12-4 | - | CASKGRSSYEQYF
TRBJ2-2 | TRBV9 | - | CASARGPENTGELFF
TRBJ1-4 | TRBV6-5 | - | CASSFPQGNEKLFF
TRBJ1-2 | TRBV4-2 | - | CASSSAVVGDYGYTF
TRBJ2-7 | TRBV10-1 | - | CASSDSRWGYEQYF
TRBJ1-5 | TRBV7-9 | - | CASSLGEGRNQPQHF
TRBJ1-5 | TRBV2 | few | CASSEGQGGQPQHF
TRBJ1-3 | TRBV12-3/TRBV12-4 | - | CASSFTGNTIYF
TRBJ2-5 | TRBV21-1 | - | CASSKGTGWNGETQYF
TRBJ1-4 | TRBV19 | - | CASRGTSTNEKLFF
TRBJ2-3 | TRBV29-1 | once | CSVKKSTDTQYF
TRBJ2-1 | TRBV5-4 | - | CASSLAQYNEQFF
TRBJ2-3 | TRBV10-3 | - | CAISELAGGRDTQYF
TRBJ1-5 | TRBV5-1 | - | CASSLGRPEEPQHF
TRBJ1-2 | TRBV5-1 | - | CARSLQGGALDGGYTF
TRBJ1-6 | TRBV6-5 | - | CASRAPGQTNSPLHF
TRBJ2-3 | TRBV3-1/TRBV3-2 | - | CASSQDTSGGLSTDTQYF
TRBJ2-1 | TRBV6-5 | - | CASLTGGSSYNEQFF
TRBJ2-7 | TRBV24-1 | - | CATSDPMGSSREQYF
TRBJ1-3 | TRBV7-9 | - | CASSLGFAGNTIYF
TRBJ1-4 | TRBV11-1 | - | CASSLGFGEKLFF
TRBJ1-1 | TRBV3-1/TRBV3-2 | - | CASSQPGRGEAFF
TRBJ2-1 | TRBV19 | - | CASSIPTAETEQFF
TRBJ1-1 | TRBV19 | - | CASSIPGQRAEAFF
TRBJ2-5 | TRBV5-4 | - | CASSTDRGAETQYF
TRBJ2-1 | TRBV6-2/TRBV6-3 | - | CASSYLRGSNEQFF
TRBJ2-7 | TRBV7-8 | once | CASRLTGGASYEQYF
TRBJ2-5 | TRBV27 | - | CASSQGLAGVQETQYF
TRBJ1-2 | TRBV2 | - | CASRALQRPNYGYTF
TRBJ1-4 | TRBV5-4 | - | CASSRASGTNEKLFF
TRBJ1-4 | TRBV6-1 | - | CASSAQTAVTTNEKLFF
TRBJ2-2 | TRBV30 | - | CAWSKGSSTGELFF
TRBJ2-7 | TRBV6-1 | few | CASSVTGTGVAYEQYF
TRBJ1-4 | TRBV6-6 | - | CASRGGSYEKLFF
TRBJ2-2 | TRBV2 | once | CASSEEGVNTGELFF
TRBJ1-2 | TRBV9 | - | CASSPFSRDLAAGGYTF
TRBJ1-2 | TRBV28 | - | CALGTGIGGYTF
TRBJ1-5 | TRBV6-1 | - | CASSEEKGANQPQHF
TRBJ1-5 | TRBV11-2 | - | CASSLTGGVSQPQHF